One and the same sample provided the 22 T cell receptor beta chains below, sequenced in a study of blood T cell repertoires in COVID-19. Clones were sequenced by immunoSEQ multiplex PCR, and TCRdb holds only the in-frame ones, with some missing. The sample includes roughly 190,000 clones, 80% to 90% of them seen just once. Material for sequencing was peripheral blood. Receptors were obtained from a woman aged 70 to 79 with COVID-19, enrolled during active disease.

This chain connects TRBV2 to TRBJ1-4; D is uncertain. The germline gives CDR1 SNHLY, CDR2 FYNNEI. Trimming left V 6 bases short and J 7 bases short, with 15 bases between. There are 14 residues in the CDR3. DNA for the CDR3: TGTGCCAGCAGGGCGGGGTGGTCCCCTGAAAAACTGTTTTTT. Its translation is CASRAGWSPEKLFF.

The J gene is TRBJ1-1, the V gene TRBV6-5, with 7 nucleotides matching TRBD1. The CDR3 is made up of 15 amino acids. The V segment lost 5 bases and the J segment 1 base; nucleotides outside the gene matches: 7. Looked up from germline, CDR1 is MNHEY and CDR2 is SVGAGI. The CDR3 loop is CASSRDSSANTEAFF. The CDR3 DNA reads as TGTGCCAGCAGTAGGGACAGTAGTGCGAACACTGAAGCTTTCTTT.

This clone was counted only a few times. The chain joins TRBV6-5 to TRBJ1-1; the D is unclear. CDR1 MNHEY and CDR2 SVGAGI come from the germline V gene. This CDR3 spans 15 amino acids. V was pared by 4 bases and J by 4 bases, with 16 bases between. In DNA, the CDR3 is TGTGCCAGCAGTTTCACCCACAAGGCGGGCACTGAAGCTTTCTTT. Protein: CASSFTHKAGTEAFF.

J is TRBJ2-1 and V is TRBV5-5; 13 bases map to TRBD2. The germline V gene has CDR1 SGHKS and CDR2 YYEKEE (reference sequence). CDR3 length: 16 residues. J was trimmed by 4 bases and V by 5 bases; bases with no gene match: 6. Here the CDR3 DNA reads TGTGCCAGCAGTTACCCGGGACTAGCGGGGTACAATGAGCAGTTCTTC. Protein product: CASSYPGLAGYNEQFF. Variable domain in full (rest from reference TRBV5-5 and TRBJ2-1): DAGVTQSPTHLIKTRGQQVTLRCSPISGHKSVSWYQQVLGQGPQFIFQYYEKEERGRGNFPDRFSARQFPNYSSELNVNALLLGDSALYLCASSYPGLAGYNEQFFGPGTRLTVL.

The chain uses TRBV7-2 and TRBJ2-7; D perhaps matches TRBD2 (5 bases). Trimming removed 1 base from V and 3 bases from J, with 10 bases in between. Germline CDR1 is SGHTA and CDR2 is FQGNSA. This CDR3 comprises 14 residues. CDR3 nucleotide sequence: TGTGCCAGCAGCTTAGGACCGGGAAACTACGAGCAGTACTTC. Translated, it gives CASSLGPGNYEQYF. Using reference TRBV7-2 and TRBJ2-7 for the parts outside the CDR3, the full variable domain is GAGVSQSPSNKVTEKGKDVELRCDPISGHTALYWYRQSLGQGLEFLIYFQGNSAPDKSGLPSDRFSAERTGGSVSTLTIQRTQQEDSAVYLCASSLGPGNYEQYFGPGTRLTVT.

This clone was seen only a few times. J is TRBJ1-1 and V is TRBV4-1, with TRBD1 as a possible D gene (5 bases). CDR1 MGHRA and CDR2 YSYEKL come from the germline V gene. The CDR3 runs to 14 residues. V lost 6 bases and J lost 0, with 11 bases in between. CDR3 nucleotides: TGCGCCAGCAGTACCAGGGTGATGAACACTGAAGCTTTCTTT. Its translation is CASSTRVMNTEAFF.

The chain links TRBV15 to TRBJ2-1, with a weak D call TRBD2 (6 bases). With 1 base removed from V and 5 bases from J, the gap between germline ends came to 15 bases. This CDR3 has 16 residues. Per the germline V gene, CDR1 is LNHNV and CDR2 is YYDKDF (reference sequence). The CDR3: CATSRGTGVLDNEQFF. The DNA of the CDR3 is TGTGCCACCAGCAGAGGTACGGGGGTTTTGGACAATGAGCAGTTCTTC.

This chain uses TRBV5-1 with TRBJ2-5; 12 bases fit TRBD2. The V and J ends lost 0 bases and 1 base, in that order; junction bases with no gene match: 4. The CDR3 extends over 17 amino acids. Germline V gene data show CDR1 as SGHRS and CDR2 as YFSETQ. CDR3 DNA: TGCGCCAGCAGCTTGGTTCTAGCGGGAGGGCGCCAAGAGACCCAGTACTTC. The encoded protein is CASSLVLAGGRQETQYF.

The genes are TRBV27 and TRBJ1-2; TRBD1 aligns across 8 bases. CDR3 length: 13 residues. Trimming removed 2 bases from V and 7 bases from J; junction bases left unmatched: 3. The germline gives CDR1 MNHEY, CDR2 SMNVEV (reference sequence). CDR3 region: CASSLQGAGGYTF. The CDR3 coding sequence is TGTGCCAGCAGTTTACAGGGGGCGGGTGGCTACACCTTC.

In its sample, this clone was seen once. The rearrangement links TRBV7-8 to TRBJ1-2, with a weak D call TRBD1 (5 bases). The germline gives CDR1 SGHVS, CDR2 FQNEAQ. The CDR3 is 15 amino acids. V was clipped by 5 bases and J by 2 bases, with 15 bases between them. CDR3 protein: CASSPRGGGNYGYTF. The CDR3, as DNA: TGTGCCAGCAGCCCAAGGGGTGGGGGGAACTATGGCTACACCTTC.

The chain couples TRBV11-2 to TRBJ1-4; 7 nucleotides align to TRBD1. The V segment lost 3 bases and the J segment 5 bases; nucleotides outside the gene matches: 9. The germline V gene has CDR1 SGHAT and CDR2 FQNNGV. The CDR3 loop spans 16 amino acids. CDR3 DNA: TGTGCCAGCAGCTTGAGTGCTGGCAGGGGGAATGAAAAACTGTTTTTT. This sequence encodes CASSLSAGRGNEKLFF.

The CDR3 protein is CASREGLAYGYTF. DNA for the CDR3: TGTGCCAGCAGGGAGGGACTGGCATATGGCTACACCTTC. The chain couples TRBV9 to TRBJ1-2; the D gene is possibly TRBD1 (5 bases). In germline, CDR1 is SGDLS, CDR2 YYNGEE. The CDR3 is made up of 13 amino acids. Trimming took off 5 bases at V and 5 bases at J, with 13 bases between the two ends.

The CDR3 sequence is CASSFLRNEQFF. The CDR3 region has the DNA TGTGCCAGCAGCTTTCTCAGGAATGAGCAGTTCTTC. The chain recombines TRBV5-8 with TRBJ2-1, with D uncertain. Trimming pared 2 bases from V and 7 bases from J, leaving 7 bases between. The length of the CDR3 is 12 residues. The germline V gene encodes CDR1 SGHTS and CDR2 YDEGEE.

The genes are TRBV3-1 (or the pseudogene TRBV3-2) and TRBJ2-1; 10 positions agree with TRBD2. This CDR3 spans 16 amino acids. CDR1 and CDR2 from the germline V gene are LGHDT and YNNKEL (reference sequence). V was pared by 3 bases and J by 3 bases, with 5 bases of the junction left unmatched. CDR3 DNA sequence: TGTGCCAGCAGCCACTTAGCGGGAGGAGTCTACAATGAGCAGTTCTTC. Translated: CASSHLAGGVYNEQFF.

The chain couples TRBV28 to TRBJ1-1; possibly TRBD1 for D (6 bases). Germline-derived CDR1 and CDR2 are MDHEN and SYDVKM. V lost 3 bases and J 0 bases, leaving 11 bases between the germline ends. The CDR3 extends over 15 amino acids. CDR3 DNA: TGTGCCAGCAGTTTCAGGGGTTTGATGAACACTGAAGCTTTCTTT. Its translation: CASSFRGLMNTEAFF.

This chain connects TRBV16 to TRBJ2-3, with a tentative D call TRBD2 (5 bases). With 1 base removed from V and 6 bases from J, the gap between germline ends came to 8 bases. Germline CDR1 reads KGHSY; CDR2 reads FQNENV. The CDR3 consists of 13 residues. The CDR3 spells CASSQYKRDTQYF. The CDR3 coding sequence is TGTGCCAGCAGCCAATATAAGCGGGATACGCAGTATTTT.

This chain joins TRBV6-5 and TRBJ1-2, with D unclear. Looked up from germline, CDR1 is MNHEY and CDR2 is SVGAGI. Trimming shortened V by 8 bases and J by 4 bases, and 14 bases separated the two germline ends. There are 13 residues in the CDR3. The CDR3 sequence: CASFGRLFYGYTF. CDR3 nucleotides: TGTGCCAGCTTTGGCAGACTGTTCTATGGCTACACCTTC.

The chain recombines TRBV24-1 with TRBJ2-2; D may be TRBD1 (6 bases). CDR1 KGHDR and CDR2 SFDVKD come from the germline V gene. The CDR3 consists of 16 residues. V was cut by 0 bases and J by 6 bases, with 13 bases left in between. The CDR3 sequence is CATSDLGRGDAGELFF. The CDR3 DNA sequence: TGTGCCACCAGTGATTTGGGCAGGGGCGACGCCGGGGAGCTGTTTTTT.

The V gene is TRBV5-4, the J gene TRBJ1-1; a possible D gene is TRBD1 (5 bases). V was cut by 2 bases and J by 5 bases, with 13 bases left in between. Looked up from germline, CDR1 is SGHNT and CDR2 is YYREEE (reference sequence). The CDR3 sequence is 14 residues long. This CDR3 is CASSLPGGGTEAFF. CDR3 nucleotides: TGTGCCAGCAGCTTACCCGGGGGGGGGACTGAAGCTTTCTTT.

V usage is TRBV29-1 and J usage is TRBJ2-1; possibly TRBD1 for D (6 bases). Deletions cut 3 bases from V and 8 bases from J, with 17 bases between. The CDR3 has 14 amino acids. Germline V gene lookup returns CDR1 SQVTM and CDR2 ANQGSEA. This CDR3 is CSVDGPGERDEQFF. The DNA for the CDR3 is TGCAGCGTTGATGGGCCAGGGGAGAGGGATGAGCAGTTCTTC.

This chain uses TRBV28 with TRBJ2-7, with 9 bases aligning to TRBD2. This CDR3 is 15 amino acids long. Germline-derived CDR1 and CDR2 are MDHEN and SYDVKM. Trimming removed 4 bases from V and 5 bases from J; junction bases left unmatched: 9. CDR3 sequence reads: CASSSNRLAEDEQYF. CDR3 in DNA: TGTGCCAGCAGTTCAAACAGACTAGCGGAAGACGAGCAGTACTTC.

This chain connects TRBV11-2 to TRBJ1-1, with D unclear. This CDR3 contains 13 residues. The germline V gene has CDR1 SGHAT and CDR2 FQNNGV. The germline V and J ends were trimmed by 5 bases and 1 base, with 8 bases remaining between them. CDR3 DNA: TGTGCCAGCAGCGTGGTGGCGAACACTGAAGCTTTCTTT. Translating gives CASSVVANTEAFF.